Listed below are T cell receptor beta chains from one sample, sequenced in a study of neurological immune-mediated disorders. TCRdb redid the calling of the 5' RACE reads with MiXCR, one entry per CDR3 protein. The sample shows tens of thousands of distinct CDR3 sequences, 2.5% of them seen only once. The specimen sequenced was PBMCs. These receptor sequences come from a man aged 50 to 60 with multiple sclerosis. The CDR3 runs from the conserved cysteine through the conserved F or W. Each record gives: D gene, J gene, clone size, V gene, CDR3 DNA, CDR3 protein. A D gene is named only where the DNA matches it firmly. Size tells how often a clone was seen (once, few, many) or the class of an expanded clone, and some rows leave it out.

d_gene: -; j_gene: TRBJ2-3; abundance: many; v_gene: TRBV6-1; CDR3nt: TGTGCCAGCAGGAAGGCCAACCCTAGCACAGATACGCAGTATTTT; CDR3aa: CASRKANPSTDTQYF
d_gene: -; j_gene: TRBJ2-3; abundance: many; v_gene: TRBV7-2; CDR3nt: TGTGCCAGCAGCTCCTATAAGGGCCCAGATACGCAGTATTTT; CDR3aa: CASSSYKGPDTQYF
d_gene: -; j_gene: TRBJ1-5; abundance: many; v_gene: TRBV6-5; CDR3nt: TGTGCCAGCAGTTACAATCCGGGTCAGCCCCAGCATTTT; CDR3aa: CASSYNPGQPQHF
d_gene: TRBD2; j_gene: TRBJ2-3; abundance: many; v_gene: TRBV7-2; CDR3nt: TGTGCCAGCAGCAAAATGGCTAGCGGGGCGATAGATACGCAGTATTTT; CDR3aa: CASSKMASGAIDTQYF
d_gene: TRBD1; j_gene: TRBJ1-2; abundance: many; v_gene: TRBV7-2; CDR3nt: TGTGCCAGCAGCTTAAGGGACAGGGCTGGCTACACCTTC; CDR3aa: CASSLRDRAGYTF
d_gene: TRBD1; j_gene: TRBJ1-5; abundance: many; v_gene: TRBV20-1; CDR3nt: TGCAGTGCTAGAATCGACAGGGAGAATCAGCCCCAGCATTTT; CDR3aa: CSARIDRENQPQHF
d_gene: -; j_gene: TRBJ2-7; abundance: many; v_gene: TRBV27; CDR3nt: TGTGCCAGCAGTGACACCGGGCCCGCCTACGAGCAGTACTTC; CDR3aa: CASSDTGPAYEQYF
d_gene: TRBD2; j_gene: TRBJ2-7; abundance: many; v_gene: TRBV5-1; CDR3nt: TGCGCCAGCAGCGGATCTACTAGCGGGGGGGCCTCGGAGCAGTACTTC; CDR3aa: CASSGSTSGGASEQYF
d_gene: TRBD1; j_gene: TRBJ2-7; abundance: many; v_gene: TRBV7-2; CDR3nt: TGTGCCAGCAGCCTCGGGACAGCCGAGCAGTACTTC; CDR3aa: CASSLGTAEQYF
d_gene: -; j_gene: TRBJ2-7; abundance: many; v_gene: TRBV20-1; CDR3nt: TGCAGTGCTAGTCCTCCCCAGGACAGCTACGAGCAGTACTTC; CDR3aa: CSASPPQDSYEQYF
d_gene: TRBD1; j_gene: TRBJ2-7; abundance: many; v_gene: TRBV7-2; CDR3nt: TGTGCCAGCAGCCGACAACGGGACAGCCCCTACGAGCAGTACTTC; CDR3aa: CASSRQRDSPYEQYF
d_gene: TRBD1; j_gene: TRBJ2-1; abundance: few; v_gene: TRBV4-3; CDR3nt: TGCGCCAGCAGCCAGAGGACAGGGGGCCGGAATGAGCAGTTCTTC; CDR3aa: CASSQRTGGRNEQFF
d_gene: -; j_gene: TRBJ1-4; abundance: many; v_gene: TRBV20-1; CDR3nt: TGCAGTGCTCACAGGAATAATGAAAAACTGTTTTTT; CDR3aa: CSAHRNNEKLFF
d_gene: TRBD1; j_gene: TRBJ2-7; abundance: many; v_gene: TRBV6-2/TRBV6-3; CDR3nt: TGTGCCAGCAGTTACAACCCCACGGGACAGGGAGCCTACGAGCAGTACTTC; CDR3aa: CASSYNPTGQGAYEQYF
d_gene: TRBD1; j_gene: TRBJ2-7; abundance: many; v_gene: TRBV5-6; CDR3nt: TGTGCCAGCAGTCCGTTAGGGGGCAGCGAGCAGTACTTC; CDR3aa: CASSPLGGSEQYF
d_gene: -; j_gene: TRBJ2-5; abundance: many; v_gene: TRBV12-3/TRBV12-4; CDR3nt: TGTGCCAGCAGCCTCACCAAGGGGCCCCAGTACTTC; CDR3aa: CASSLTKGPQYF
d_gene: -; j_gene: TRBJ1-6; abundance: many; v_gene: TRBV20-1; CDR3nt: TGCAGTGCCCGTATGCAGGGGCCCCCTACTTCACCCCTCCACTTT; CDR3aa: CSARMQGPPTSPLHF
d_gene: -; j_gene: TRBJ2-1; abundance: -; v_gene: TRBV7-2; CDR3nt: TGTGACAGCAGCTTATCCTACAATGAGCAGTTCTTC; CDR3aa: CDSSLSYNEQFF
d_gene: -; j_gene: TRBJ2-7; abundance: many; v_gene: TRBV18; CDR3nt: TGTGCCAGCTCACCAGAACAGCTCTACGAGCAGTACTTC; CDR3aa: CASSPEQLYEQYF
d_gene: TRBD1; j_gene: TRBJ1-6; abundance: many; v_gene: TRBV19; CDR3nt: TGTGCCAGTAACAGGGGGAATTCACCCCTCCACTTT; CDR3aa: CASNRGNSPLHF
d_gene: TRBD2; j_gene: TRBJ2-7; abundance: few; v_gene: TRBV6-1; CDR3nt: TGTGCCAGCAAACTAGCGGGGAACTACGAGCAGTACTTC; CDR3aa: CASKLAGNYEQYF
d_gene: -; j_gene: TRBJ1-1; abundance: many; v_gene: TRBV10-3; CDR3nt: TGTGCCATCAGTGTTGGGGGTTCACGGAACACTGAAGCTTTCTTT; CDR3aa: CAISVGGSRNTEAFF
d_gene: -; j_gene: TRBJ2-7; abundance: many; v_gene: TRBV7-2; CDR3nt: TGTGCCAGCAGCCAAAGCGGAGGGGAGCAGTACTTC; CDR3aa: CASSQSGGEQYF
d_gene: -; j_gene: TRBJ2-6; abundance: many; v_gene: TRBV4-3; CDR3nt: TGCGCCAGCAGCCAAGATTCCCCTTTCTCTGGGGCCAACGTCCTGACTTTC; CDR3aa: CASSQDSPFSGANVLTF